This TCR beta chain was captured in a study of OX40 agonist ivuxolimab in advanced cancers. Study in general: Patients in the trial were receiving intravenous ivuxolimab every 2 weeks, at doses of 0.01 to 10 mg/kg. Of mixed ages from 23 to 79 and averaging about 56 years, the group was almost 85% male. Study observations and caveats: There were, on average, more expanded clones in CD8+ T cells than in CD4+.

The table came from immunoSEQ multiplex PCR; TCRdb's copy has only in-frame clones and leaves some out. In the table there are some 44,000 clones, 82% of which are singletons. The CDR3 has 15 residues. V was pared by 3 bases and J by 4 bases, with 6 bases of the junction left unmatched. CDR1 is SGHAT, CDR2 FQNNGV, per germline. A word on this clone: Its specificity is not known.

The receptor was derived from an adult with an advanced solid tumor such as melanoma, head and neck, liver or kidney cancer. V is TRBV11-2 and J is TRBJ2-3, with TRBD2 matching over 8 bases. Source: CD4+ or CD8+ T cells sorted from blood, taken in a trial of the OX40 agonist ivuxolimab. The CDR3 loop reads CASSFGSGGSDTQYF. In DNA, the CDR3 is TGTGCCAGCAGCTTCGGGAGCGGGGGTTCAGATACGCAGTATTTT.